This TCR beta chain was sequenced in a study of identical twins. Unique molecular identifiers were present on the cDNA, which also gained a universal primer site by template switching. TCRdb recomputed calls from the 5' RACE reads with MiXCR, one row per CDR3 protein. Here the sample spans about 430,000 distinct CDR3 sequences, approximately 18% being singletons. General observations from the study: Analyses of zero insertions could, in part, be confounded by invariant MAIT and iNKT cells. Less excess twin sharing appeared in beta out-of-frame sequences.

The CDR3 has 13 residues. Trimming stripped 2 bases from V and 0 bases from J, with 5 bases between. Germline lookup yields CDR1 KGHSH and CDR2 LQKENI. To note about this clonotype: Antigen specificity is unknown.

The rearrangement links TRBV18 to TRBJ2-7; no firm D call. The sequence was collected from a man aged 50-60 years in good health. The specimen sequenced was naive T cells sorted from blood. DNA for the CDR3: TGTGCCAGCTCACCAACGGTCTCCTACGAGCAGTACTTC. It encodes CASSPTVSYEQYF.